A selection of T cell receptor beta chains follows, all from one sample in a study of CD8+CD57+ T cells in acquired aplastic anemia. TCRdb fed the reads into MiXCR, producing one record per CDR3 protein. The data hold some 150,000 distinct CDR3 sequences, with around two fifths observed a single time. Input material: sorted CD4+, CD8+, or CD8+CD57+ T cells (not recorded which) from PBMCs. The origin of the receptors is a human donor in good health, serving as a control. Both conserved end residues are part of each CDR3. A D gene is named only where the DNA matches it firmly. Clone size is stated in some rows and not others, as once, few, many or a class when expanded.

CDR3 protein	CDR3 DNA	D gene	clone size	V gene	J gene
CASSLFRVSTGEQFF	TGTGCCAGCAGTTTGTTTCGGGTCTCAACAGGTGAGCAGTTCTTC	-	-	TRBV2	TRBJ2-1
CATSSHLGRGSAGSNVLIF	TGTGCCACCAGTTCCCACCTCGGCAGGGGATCGGCAGGGTCCAACGTCCTGATTTTC	-	-	TRBV24-1	TRBJ2-6
CASSSSLSEQETQHF	TGTGCTAGCAGCTCATCTCTCTCGGAACAAGAGACCCAGCACTTC	-	-	TRBV7-7	TRBJ2-5
CASSLWGAGQPQHF	TGTGCCAGCAGCTTGTGGGGGGCAGGTCAGCCCCAGCATTTT	-	-	TRBV5-5	TRBJ1-5
CASSWRDRAAREAFF	TGTGCCAGCAGCTGGAGGGACAGGGCGGCCAGGGAAGCTTTCTTT	TRBD1	few	TRBV5-6	TRBJ1-1
CASRDYTTDTQYF	TGTGCCAGCAGGGACTATACCACAGATACGCAGTATTTT	-	few	TRBV28	TRBJ2-3
CASSDYRGSNNSPLHF	TGTGCCAGCAGTGACTACAGGGGATCCAATAATTCACCCCTCCACTTT	TRBD1	many	TRBV12-3/TRBV12-4	TRBJ1-6
CSARDLRTGVETQYF	TGCAGTGCTAGAGATCTCAGGACAGGGGTGGAGACCCAGTACTTC	TRBD1	-	TRBV20-1	TRBJ2-5
CASSITTSSGNTIYF	TGTGCCAGTAGTATCACGACGTCCTCTGGAAACACCATATATTTT	-	-	TRBV19	TRBJ1-3
CASRETSGGLEKLFF	TGTGCCAGCAGGGAGACTAGCGGGGGGCTTGAAAAACTGTTTTTT	-	-	TRBV2	TRBJ1-4
CASSYGPGRGATNEKLFF	TGTGCCAGCAGTTACGGTCCAGGCAGGGGGGCAACTAATGAAAAACTGTTTTTT	TRBD1	-	TRBV6-2/TRBV6-3	TRBJ1-4
CATSREGRVGSPLHF	TGTGCCACCAGCAGAGAGGGCAGGGTTGGATCACCCCTCCACTTT	-	-	TRBV15	TRBJ1-6
CASSLGFQNYTF	TGCGCCAGCAGCTTGGGGTTCCAGAACTACACCTTC	-	-	TRBV5-1	TRBJ1-2
CASSPIDYNEQFF	TGTGCCAGCAGCCCCATCGACTACAATGAGCAGTTCTTC	-	once	TRBV14	TRBJ2-1
CSVARDSNSYEQYF	TGCAGCGTCGCCCGGGACAGCAACTCCTACGAGCAGTACTTC	TRBD1	-	TRBV29-1	TRBJ2-7
CASSQNRRNSPLHF	TGTGCCAGCAGCCAAAACCGCAGAAATTCACCCCTCCACTTT	-	many	TRBV6-1	TRBJ1-6
CASISTGPHGYTF	TGTGCCAGCATTTCGACAGGGCCCCACGGCTACACCTTC	TRBD1	-	TRBV2	TRBJ1-2
CASKGLGRGGSYTQYF	TGTGCCAGTAAGGGGTTGGGGCGGGGGGGCTCGTATACGCAGTATTTT	TRBD2	few	TRBV19	TRBJ2-3
CAWSVRDRVSQPQHF	TGTGCCTGGAGTGTAAGGGACAGGGTATCACAGCCCCAGCATTTT	TRBD1	many	TRBV30	TRBJ1-5
CASSVGSSYNSPLHF	TGTGCCAGCAGTGTGGGGAGCTCCTATAATTCACCCCTCCACTTT	-	-	TRBV25-1	TRBJ1-6
CASGTSGGANTQYF	TGTGCCAGCGGTACTAGCGGGGGGGCAAATACGCAGTATTTT	TRBD2	-	TRBV24-1	TRBJ2-3
CSARDSYGYTF	TGCAGTGCTAGGGACAGCTATGGCTACACCTTC	-	-	TRBV20-1	TRBJ1-2